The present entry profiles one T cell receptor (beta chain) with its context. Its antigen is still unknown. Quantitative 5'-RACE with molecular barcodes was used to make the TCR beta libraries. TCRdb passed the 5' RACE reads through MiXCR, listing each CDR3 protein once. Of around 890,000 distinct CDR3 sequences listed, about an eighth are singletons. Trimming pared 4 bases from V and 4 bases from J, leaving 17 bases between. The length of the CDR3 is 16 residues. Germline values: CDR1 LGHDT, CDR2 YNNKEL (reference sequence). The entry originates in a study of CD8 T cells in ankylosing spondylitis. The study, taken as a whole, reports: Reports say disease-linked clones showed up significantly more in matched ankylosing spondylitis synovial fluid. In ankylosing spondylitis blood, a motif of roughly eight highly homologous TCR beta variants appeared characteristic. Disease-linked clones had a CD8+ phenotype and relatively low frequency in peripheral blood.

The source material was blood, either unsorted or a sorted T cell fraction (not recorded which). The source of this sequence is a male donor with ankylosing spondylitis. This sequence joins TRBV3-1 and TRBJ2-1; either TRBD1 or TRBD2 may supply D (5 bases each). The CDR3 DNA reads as TGTGCCAGCAGCCTTCCTGGGACCGTGAATTACAATGAGCAGTTCTTC. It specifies CASSLPGTVNYNEQFF.